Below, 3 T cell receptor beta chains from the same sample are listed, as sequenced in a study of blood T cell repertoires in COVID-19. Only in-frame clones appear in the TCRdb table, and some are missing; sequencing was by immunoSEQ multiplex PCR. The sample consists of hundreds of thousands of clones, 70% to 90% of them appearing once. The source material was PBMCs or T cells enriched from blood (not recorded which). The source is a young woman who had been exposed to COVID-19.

Here the CDR3 reads CASSPPGQTYNEQFF. CDR3 in DNA: TGTGCCAGCTCACCTCCGGGACAGACCTACAATGAGCAGTTCTTC. The chain links TRBV18 to TRBJ2-1; 7 nucleotides agree with TRBD1. Germline V gene lookup returns CDR1 KGHSH and CDR2 LQKENI. Trimming cost V 3 bases and J 2 bases; bases outside gene matches: 4. CDR3 length: 15 residues.

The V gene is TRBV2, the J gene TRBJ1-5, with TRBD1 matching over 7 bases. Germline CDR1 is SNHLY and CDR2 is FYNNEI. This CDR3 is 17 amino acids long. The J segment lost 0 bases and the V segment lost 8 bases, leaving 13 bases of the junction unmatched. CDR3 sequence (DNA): TGTGCCAGCGGAAACGGCCGGGACAGTTATAGCAATCAGCCCCAGCATTTT. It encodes CASGNGRDSYSNQPQHF.

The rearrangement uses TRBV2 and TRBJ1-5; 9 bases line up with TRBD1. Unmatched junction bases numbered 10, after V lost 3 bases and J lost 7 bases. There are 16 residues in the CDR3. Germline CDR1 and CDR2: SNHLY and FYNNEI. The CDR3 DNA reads TGTGCCAGCAGTGAGGACAGGGGCCTTCCAAGCCAGCCCCAGCATTTT. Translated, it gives CASSEDRGLPSQPQHF.